The 25 T cell receptor beta chains below come from one sample, sequenced in a study of neurological immune-mediated disorders. As for time point: longitudinal time-point 2. In TCRdb, the 5' RACE reads were re-called with MiXCR into one record per CDR3 protein. This table holds 55,000 to 65,000 distinct CDR3 sequences, nearly 10% found once. The specimen sequenced was PBMCs. The receptors derive from a man younger than 40 in good health.

The table lists this clonotype with many counts. The chain carries TRBV27 and TRBJ2-3; D remains ambiguous. The CDR3 is 15 amino acids. The germline V gene has CDR1 MNHEY and CDR2 SMNVEV (reference sequence). V shed 3 bases and J shed 0 bases, with 10 bases lying between them. CDR3 sequence: CASSFLPTSTDTQYF. The CDR3 nucleotides read TGTGCCAGCAGTTTTCTTCCTACTAGCACAGATACGCAGTATTTT.

This clonotype has a count of ten or more. This chain uses TRBV29-1 with TRBJ2-7; 10 positions agree with TRBD1. V shed 4 bases and J 6 bases; nucleotides not matched to a gene: 9. The germline gives CDR1 SQVTM, CDR2 ANQGSEA. This CDR3 has 14 residues. CDR3 nucleotides: TGCAGCGTTGGGTCCGGGACAGGGGCCTCCGAGCAGTACTTC. Translating gives CSVGSGTGASEQYF.

In its sample, this clonotype was seen a few times. The rearrangement links TRBV29-1 to TRBJ2-1, with 9 bases aligning to TRBD2. The CDR3 is 14 residues long. The J segment lost 7 bases and the V segment lost 4 bases, leaving 8 bases of the junction unmatched. Germline-derived CDR1 and CDR2 are SQVTM and ANQGSEA. The CDR3 DNA follows: TGCAGCGTTGGGTTTAGCGGGAGTGGAAATGAGCAGTTCTTC. It is translated as CSVGFSGSGNEQFF.

The chain uses TRBV18 and TRBJ1-4; weak D call: TRBD1 (5 bases). Looked up from germline, CDR1 is KGHSH and CDR2 is LQKENI. The CDR3 has 15 amino acids. Trimming shortened V by 1 base and J by 2 bases, and 8 bases separated the two germline ends. The DNA of the CDR3 is TGTGCCAGCTCACCACGGGGACTGACTAATGAAAAACTGTTTTTT. It yields the protein CASSPRGLTNEKLFF.

The V and J genes are TRBV30 and TRBJ2-5; tentative D call: TRBD1 (5 bases). The V end was cut by 5 bases, the J end by 2 bases, with 6 bases between. The CDR3 covers 11 residues. Germline V gives CDR1 GTSNPN, CDR2 SVGIG (reference sequence). DNA for the CDR3: TGTGCCTGGGACAGTCAAGAGACCCAGTACTTC. Translation: CAWDSQETQYF.

This clonotype was observed at least ten times. The chain links TRBV12-3 or TRBV12-4 to TRBJ2-1; TRBD2 matches 11 bases. The length of the CDR3 is 17 residues. V lost 3 bases, J lost 0 bases, and 4 bases stayed unmatched. The chain's CDR3 is CASSFRLAGFSYNEQFF. CDR3 DNA sequence: TGTGCCAGCAGTTTCCGACTAGCGGGGTTCTCCTACAATGAGCAGTTCTTC.

The V call is TRBV20-1, the J call TRBJ2-7; D unresolved. The CDR3 is 12 amino acids. CDR1 and CDR2 from the germline V gene are DFQATT and SNEGSKA (reference sequence). Trimming took 6 bases from V and 4 from J, leaving 13 bases between them. DNA of the CDR3: TGCAGTGCGATTCGGAAGATTTACGAGCAGTACTTC. As protein: CSAIRKIYEQYF.

This clonotype was seen many times. The genes are TRBV18 and TRBJ1-6; D is unresolved. Germline CDR1 reads KGHSH; CDR2 reads LQKENI. V lost 1 base to trimming and J lost 5 bases, with 12 bases between them. The length of the CDR3 is 16 residues. The CDR3 reads CASSPQMAANNSPLHF. In DNA, the CDR3 is TGTGCCAGCTCACCACAAATGGCCGCCAATAATTCACCCCTCCACTTT.

The chain joins TRBV2 to TRBJ2-5; a possible D gene is TRBD2 (5 bases). The V end lost 7 bases, the J end lost 5 bases, and 14 bases lay between the germline ends. Germline assignment: CDR1 SNHLY and CDR2 FYNNEI. The CDR3 spans 13 residues. CDR3 region: CASKVPSGETQYF. CDR3 in DNA: TGTGCCAGCAAAGTCCCGTCGGGGGAGACCCAGTACTTC.

This clonotype has a handful of counts. The chain is built from TRBV5-1 and TRBJ2-3, with TRBD2 matching over 13 bases. CDR1 and CDR2 from the germline V gene are SGHRS and YFSETQ. The ends lost 0 bases at V and 6 bases at J; junction bases unmatched: 4. The CDR3 covers 16 residues. The CDR3 spells CASSLELAGGADTQYF. The DNA for the CDR3 is TGCGCCAGCAGCTTGGAACTAGCGGGAGGGGCGGATACGCAGTATTTT.

This clonotype was seen repeatedly, ten times or more. The rearrangement joins TRBV5-1 to TRBJ2-3; no firm D call. CDR1 SGHRS and CDR2 YFSETQ come from the germline V gene. The CDR3 length is 15 residues. Trimming cost V 6 bases and J 1 base, with 15 bases left between them. The CDR3 sequence: CASNDLEWGTDTQYF. The CDR3 DNA reads TGCGCCAGCAACGACCTAGAGTGGGGCACAGATACGCAGTATTTT.

In this sample, this clonotype turned up many times. This rearrangement joins TRBV5-1 to TRBJ2-5; no firm D call. Germline loops: CDR1 SGHRS, CDR2 YFSETQ. The germline V and J ends were trimmed by 7 bases and 4 bases, with 11 bases remaining between them. The CDR3 contains 12 residues. In DNA, the CDR3 is TGCGCCAGCTTAAGCTCCCGAGAGACCCAGTACTTC. As protein: CASLSSRETQYF.

The sample holds many counts of this clonotype. This chain connects TRBV7-2 to TRBJ1-6; 9 nucleotides match TRBD1. V lost 6 bases, J lost 1 base, and 1 base stayed unmatched. The CDR3 length is 15 residues. The germline gives CDR1 SGHTA, CDR2 FQGNSA. The CDR3 loop reads CASRGQGSYNSPLHF. The CDR3 DNA reads TGTGCCAGCAGGGGACAGGGTTCCTATAATTCACCCCTCCACTTT.

This chain uses TRBV27 with TRBJ1-5; D gene uncertain. Germline CDR1 and CDR2: MNHEY and SMNVEV (reference sequence). Trimming took 6 bases from V and 6 from J, leaving 15 bases between them. The CDR3 totals 14 residues. The CDR3 loop is CASRPGWSSQPQHF. The CDR3 nucleotides read TGTGCCAGCAGGCCCGGGTGGTCTAGTCAGCCCCAGCATTTT.

This clonotype was seen repeatedly, ten times or more. The J gene is TRBJ2-7, the V gene TRBV3-1; D gene unclear. The CDR3 loop spans 15 amino acids. Between the trimmed V and J ends, which lost 1 base and 3 bases, there was a span of 13 bases. CDR1 is LGHDT and CDR2 is YNNKEL in the germline V gene (reference sequence). The CDR3 sequence is CASSQAEALGYEQYF. CDR3 in DNA: TGTGCCAGCAGCCAAGCAGAGGCCCTCGGCTACGAGCAGTACTTC.

The gene calls are TRBV20-1 and TRBJ2-1, with 11 bases matching TRBD2. Trimming took 5 bases from V and 9 from J; bases not matched to a gene: 12. CDR3 length: 15 residues. In germline, CDR1 is DFQATT, CDR2 SNEGSKA (reference sequence). DNA of the CDR3: TGCAGTGCTCCGGTTCTAGCGGGAGGCCCTAGTGAGCAGTTCTTC. Residues: CSAPVLAGGPSEQFF.

This clonotype was recorded at least ten times. V usage is TRBV20-1 and J usage is TRBJ1-2; 7 positions agree with TRBD1. From germline, CDR1 is DFQATT and CDR2 SNEGSKA (reference sequence). CDR3 length equals 17 residues. The V segment lost 0 bases and the J segment 8 bases; nucleotides outside the gene matches: 18. CDR3 in DNA: TGCAGTGCTAGAGATTTAAAAAGGGACAGCCTATTGAGGGGCTACACCTTC. As protein: CSARDLKRDSLLRGYTF.

This clonotype was seen many times. The V and J genes are TRBV25-1 and TRBJ1-2; a possible D gene is TRBD1 (5 bases). The V end was cut by 2 bases, the J end by 2 bases, with 12 bases between. The CDR3 loop spans 15 amino acids. Germline loops: CDR1 MGHDK, CDR2 SYGVNS. CDR3 region: CASSELGGANYGYTF. The CDR3 DNA follows: TGTGCCAGCAGTGAACTAGGAGGGGCCAACTATGGCTACACCTTC.

This clonotype has a count of ten or more. This CDR3 reads CASSWRLSVNTGELFF. The CDR3 DNA reads as TGTGCCAGCAGCTGGCGTCTGTCCGTGAACACCGGGGAGCTGTTTTTT. The chain recombines TRBV7-2 with TRBJ2-2; D is unresolved. Germline assignment: CDR1 SGHTA and CDR2 FQGNSA. The CDR3 runs 16 residues. Trimming pared 4 bases from V and 1 base from J, leaving 13 bases between.

This clonotype was observed a single time. The gene calls are TRBV6-5 and TRBJ1-1; 11 bases are shared with TRBD1. V dropped 5 bases and J dropped 5; count of bases not matched to a gene: 1. This CDR3 has 13 amino acids. Per the germline V gene, CDR1 is MNHEY and CDR2 is SVGAGI. CDR3 bases: TGTGCCAGCAGTCGGGACAGGGGGACTGAAGCTTTCTTT. This encodes CASSRDRGTEAFF.

This clonotype was detected ten times or more. The V gene is TRBV7-8, the J gene TRBJ1-6, with D perhaps TRBD1 (5 bases). V shed 5 bases and J shed 10 bases, with 18 bases lying between them. The CDR3 runs 15 residues. CDR1 and CDR2 (germline): SGHVS, FQNEAQ. The CDR3 protein is CASSPYQGVGSPLHF. Here the CDR3 DNA reads TGTGCCAGCAGCCCCTATCAGGGCGTGGGATCACCCCTCCACTTT.

This clonotype was observed at least ten times. The chain has TRBV5-1 and TRBJ2-2, with 7 nucleotides matching TRBD2. V dropped 4 bases and J dropped 5; count of bases not matched to a gene: 8. This CDR3 is built from 15 residues. Germline V lookup: CDR1 SGHRS, CDR2 YFSETQ. The CDR3 DNA is TGCGCCAGCAGCAGCGGGATAGAATGGACCGGGGAGCTGTTTTTT. Translating it yields CASSSGIEWTGELFF. Looking up the rest from reference TRBV5-1 and TRBJ2-2 gives the full variable domain: KAGVTQTPRYLIKTRGQQVTLSCSPISGHRSVSWYQQTPGQGLQFLFEYFSETQRNKGNFPGRFSGRQFSNSRSEMNVSTLELGDSALYLCASSSGIEWTGELFFGEGSRLTVL.

This clonotype was recorded at least ten times. V gene TRBV20-1 combines with J gene TRBJ2-2, with a tentative D call TRBD2 (6 bases). Germline V gene sequence: CDR1 DFQATT, CDR2 SNEGSKA (reference sequence). V was clipped by 6 bases and J by 0 bases, with 14 bases between them. The CDR3 is made up of 15 amino acids. CDR3 DNA: TGCAGTGCATCTGACTGGGGGGCGAACACCGGGGAGCTGTTTTTT. Its protein product is CSASDWGANTGELFF.

This clonotype was recorded many times. The CDR3 protein is CSARDGNQPQHF. CDR3 nucleotide sequence: TGCAGTGCGAGGGACGGCAATCAGCCCCAGCATTTT. The rearrangement links TRBV20-1 to TRBJ1-5, with TRBD1 as a possible D gene (5 bases). Germline CDR1 and CDR2: DFQATT and SNEGSKA (reference sequence). Trimming shortened V by 6 bases and J by 2 bases, and 8 bases separated the two germline ends. CDR3 length: 12 amino acids.

This clonotype has at least ten counts. The J gene is TRBJ2-1, the V gene TRBV10-1; TRBD2 agrees at 8 bases. Trimming cost V 3 bases and J 5 bases; bases outside gene matches: 6. Germline values: CDR1 WNHNN, CDR2 SYGVQD (reference sequence). The CDR3 is 15 amino acids. CDR3 sequence: CASSDYLAGDNEQFF. CDR3 DNA sequence: TGCGCCAGCAGTGATTATCTAGCGGGCGACAATGAGCAGTTCTTC.